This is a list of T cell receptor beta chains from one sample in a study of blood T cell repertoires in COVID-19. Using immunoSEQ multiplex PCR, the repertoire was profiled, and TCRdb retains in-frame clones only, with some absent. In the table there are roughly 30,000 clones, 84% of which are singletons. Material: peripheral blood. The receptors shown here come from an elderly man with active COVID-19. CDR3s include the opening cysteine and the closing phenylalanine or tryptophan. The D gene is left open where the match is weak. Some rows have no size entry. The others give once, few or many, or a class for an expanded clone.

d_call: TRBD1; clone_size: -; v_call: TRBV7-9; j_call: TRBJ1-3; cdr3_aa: CASSPDRGLSGNTIYF; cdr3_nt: TGTGCCAGCAGCCCGGACAGGGGGCTCTCTGGAAACACCATATATTTT
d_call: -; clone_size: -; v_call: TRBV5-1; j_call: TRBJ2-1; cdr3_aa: CASSLESSYNEQFF; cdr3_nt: TGCGCCAGCAGCTTGGAGAGCTCCTACAATGAGCAGTTCTTC
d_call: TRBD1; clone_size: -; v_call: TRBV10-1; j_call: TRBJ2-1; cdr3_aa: CASSRTGTRDEQFF; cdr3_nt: TGCGCCAGCAGCCGGACAGGGACAAGGGATGAGCAGTTCTTC
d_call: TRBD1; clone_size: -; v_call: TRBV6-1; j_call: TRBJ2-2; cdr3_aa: CASSETGGASGELFF; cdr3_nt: TGTGCCAGCAGTGAAACAGGGGGCGCTTCCGGGGAGCTGTTTTTT
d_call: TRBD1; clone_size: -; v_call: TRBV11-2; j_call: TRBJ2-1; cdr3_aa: CASTPDRNYNEQFF; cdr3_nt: TGTGCCAGCACACCGGACAGGAACTACAATGAGCAGTTCTTC
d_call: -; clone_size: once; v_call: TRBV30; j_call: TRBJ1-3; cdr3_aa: CAWGRRGGGNTIYF; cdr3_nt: TGTGCCTGGGGCCGGCGGGGCGGTGGAAACACCATATATTTT
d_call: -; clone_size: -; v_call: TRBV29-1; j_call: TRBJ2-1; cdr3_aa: CSVERSYNEQFF; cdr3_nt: TGCAGCGTTGAGAGGTCCTACAATGAGCAGTTCTTC
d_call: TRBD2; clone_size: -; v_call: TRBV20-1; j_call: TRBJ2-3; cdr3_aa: CSASSSGGRRADTQYF; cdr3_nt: TGCAGTGCTAGTTCTAGCGGGGGAAGAAGGGCAGATACGCAGTATTTT
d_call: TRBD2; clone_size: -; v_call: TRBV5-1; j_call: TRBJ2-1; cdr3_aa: CASSLPSLAGGLSYNEQFF; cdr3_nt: TGCGCCAGCAGCTTGCCCTCACTAGCGGGGGGGCTCTCCTACAATGAGCAGTTCTTC
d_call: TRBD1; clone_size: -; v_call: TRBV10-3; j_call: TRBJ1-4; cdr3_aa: CAISEGDSWNEKLFF; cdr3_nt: TGTGCCATCAGTGAAGGGGACAGCTGGAATGAAAAACTGTTTTTT
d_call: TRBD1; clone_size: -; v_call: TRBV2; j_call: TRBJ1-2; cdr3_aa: CASSVQGVSGYTF; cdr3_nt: TGTGCCAGCAGTGTGCAGGGGGTGTCTGGCTACACCTTC
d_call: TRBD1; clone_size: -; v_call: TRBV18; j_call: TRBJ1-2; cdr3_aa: CASSSNRGQNSNYGYTF; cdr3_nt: TGTGCCAGCTCATCCAACAGGGGGCAAAACTCCAACTATGGCTACACCTTC
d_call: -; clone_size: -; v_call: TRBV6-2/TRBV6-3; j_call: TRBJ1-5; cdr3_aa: CASSFQGWAPRPHF; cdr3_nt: TGTGCCAGCAGTTTTCAGGGTTGGGCCCCTCGTCCGCATTTT
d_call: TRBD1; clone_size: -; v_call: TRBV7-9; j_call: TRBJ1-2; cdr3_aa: CASSLGTGGRDGYTF; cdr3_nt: TGTGCCAGCAGCTTAGGGACAGGGGGAAGGGATGGCTACACCTTC
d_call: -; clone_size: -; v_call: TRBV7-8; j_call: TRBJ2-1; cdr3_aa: CASSLGEVYEQFF; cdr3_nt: TGTGCCAGCAGCTTAGGCGAGGTCTATGAGCAGTTCTTC
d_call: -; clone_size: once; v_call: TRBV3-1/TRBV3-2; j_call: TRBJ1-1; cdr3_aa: CASSHRGGGTNTEAFF; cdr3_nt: TGTGCCAGCAGCCATCGGGGGGGAGGAACGAACACTGAAGCTTTCTTT
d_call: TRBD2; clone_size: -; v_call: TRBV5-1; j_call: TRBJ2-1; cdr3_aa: CASSSSGGSYNEQFF; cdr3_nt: TGCGCCAGCAGCTCTAGCGGGGGCTCCTACAATGAGCAGTTCTTC
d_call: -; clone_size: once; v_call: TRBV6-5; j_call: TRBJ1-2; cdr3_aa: CASRTGANYGYTF; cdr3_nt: TGTGCCAGCAGGACAGGAGCTAACTATGGCTACACCTTC
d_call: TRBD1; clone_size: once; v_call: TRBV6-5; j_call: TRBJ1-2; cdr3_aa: CASSLRDRGQYGYTF; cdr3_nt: TGTGCCAGCAGCCTCCGGGACAGGGGTCAGTATGGCTACACCTTC
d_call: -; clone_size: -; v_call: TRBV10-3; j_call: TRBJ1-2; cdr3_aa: CAISEGPRGRTGYTF; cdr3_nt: TGTGCCATCAGTGAGGGGCCCAGGGGAAGGACGGGCTACACCTTC
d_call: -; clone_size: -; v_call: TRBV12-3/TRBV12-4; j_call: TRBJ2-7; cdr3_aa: CASSLDSYEQYF; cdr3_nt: TGTGCCAGCAGTTTAGACAGCTACGAGCAGTACTTC
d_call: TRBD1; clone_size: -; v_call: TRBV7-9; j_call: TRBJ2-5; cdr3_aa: CASSPQSTGRETQYF; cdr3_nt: TGTGCCAGCAGCCCTCAATCGACAGGGCGGGAGACCCAGTACTTC